These 30 T cell receptor beta chains were sequenced from one sample in a study of blood T cells in healthy people across ages. Combining a sample-barcoded 5' primer with a J-beta primer mix, a second PCR ran for 7 to 11 cycles. TCRdb reprocessed the 5' RACE reads with MiXCR, giving one entry per CDR3 protein. The repertoire holds fewer than 2,000,000 distinct CDR3 sequences, with roughly 32% as singletons. Sequenced material: blood. The receptors shown here come from a woman aged 25-40 years in good health.

The chain links TRBV5-5 to TRBJ1-4; TRBD1 matches 7 bases. The CDR3 spans 14 residues. With 5 bases clipped from V and 2 bases from J, the junction kept 3 bases outside the gene matches. The V gene's germline CDR1 is SGHKS and CDR2 YYEKEE (reference sequence). In DNA form, the CDR3 reads TGTGCCAGCAGACCACAGGGGACTAATGAAAAACTGTTTTTT. Amino acid sequence: CASRPQGTNEKLFF.

This clonotype has a single count. An end of the junction does not agree with germline; a read error may underlie this. The V call is TRBV10-3, the J call TRBJ2-5, with TRBD1 identical over 8 bases. CDR1 and CDR2 (germline): ENHRY, SYGVKD. The CDR3 spans 13 residues. The CDR3 nucleotides are TGTGTCATCAGCTTGACAGGGGAAGAGACCCAGTACTTC. Translation: CVISLTGEETQYF.

This clonotype was seen more than once but under ten times. This chain joins TRBV2 and TRBJ2-1; 7 bases agree with TRBD1. Germline V gene lookup returns CDR1 SNHLY and CDR2 FYNNEI. V shed 1 base and J 2 bases; nucleotides not matched to a gene: 5. The CDR3 loop spans 16 amino acids. Here the CDR3 DNA reads TGTGCCAGCAGTGAAGAAGGGGGCTATGCCTACAATGAGCAGTTCTTC. Protein sequence: CASSEEGGYAYNEQFF.

This clonotype was seen a handful of times. The chain is built from TRBV20-1 and TRBJ1-1; no clear D. Trimming pared 6 bases from V and 7 bases from J, leaving 12 bases between. Germline values: CDR1 DFQATT, CDR2 SNEGSKA (reference sequence). The CDR3 runs 11 residues. The CDR3 loop reads CSAPSPREAFF. Written as DNA, the CDR3 is TGCAGTGCACCGAGCCCCCGTGAAGCTTTCTTT.

The chain is built from TRBV5-1 and TRBJ2-6; TRBD1 aligns across 8 bases. The CDR3 spans 19 residues. Looked up from germline, CDR1 is SGHRS and CDR2 is YFSETQ. V was pared by 1 base and J by 0 bases, with 9 bases of the junction left unmatched. CDR3 sequence: CASSLWRQGLISGANVLTF. CDR3 nucleotide sequence: TGCGCCAGCAGCTTGTGGAGACAGGGGCTTATCTCTGGGGCCAACGTCCTGACTTTC.

A remark on this clonotype: A much more abundant neighbour one base away suggests this may be a read error. The V gene is TRBV10-3, the J gene TRBJ2-1; perhaps D is TRBD1 or TRBD2 (5 bases each). V shed 6 bases and J shed 8 bases, with 14 bases lying between them. From germline, CDR1 is ENHRY and CDR2 SYGVKD. The CDR3 has 13 residues. The CDR3 bases are TGTGCCATCAGGGGGGATTCTCTCCATGAGCAGTTCTTC. Its translation is CAIRGDSLHEQFF.

In its sample, this clonotype was seen many times. V and J are TRBV29-1 and TRBJ1-1; tentative D call: TRBD1 (6 bases). Trimming shortened V by 5 bases and J by 0 bases, and 13 bases separated the two germline ends. Germline lookup yields CDR1 SQVTM and CDR2 ANQGSEA. There are 14 residues in the CDR3. DNA of the CDR3: TGCAGCGTTACACGGGGGGCCATGAACACTGAAGCTTTCTTT. This sequence encodes CSVTRGAMNTEAFF.

The chain uses TRBV12-3 or TRBV12-4 and TRBJ2-1; D might be TRBD2 (6 bases). The CDR3 length is 14 residues. Trimming removed 2 bases at V and 5 bases at J, with 10 bases between. CDR3 DNA: TGTGCCAGCAGTTTAATGGCTAGCGACAATGAGCAGTTCTTC. It translates to CASSLMASDNEQFF.

This sequence joins TRBV7-2 and TRBJ2-1; 9 nucleotides line up with TRBD2. CDR1 and CDR2 from the germline V gene are SGHTA and FQGNSA. V dropped 4 bases and J dropped 7; count of bases not matched to a gene: 11. This CDR3 contains 16 residues. CDR3 protein: CASSSRGGARGNEQFF. The CDR3 DNA is TGTGCCAGCAGCTCCCGCGGGGGGGCCAGGGGGAATGAGCAGTTCTTC.

This chain joins TRBV25-1 and TRBJ2-1; possible D gene TRBD2, 5 bases. Trimming took off 4 bases at V and 2 bases at J, with 15 bases between the two ends. This CDR3 is 16 amino acids long. CDR1 and CDR2 from the germline V gene are MGHDK and SYGVNS. CDR3 coding DNA: TGTGCCAGCAGTGGCCCCACAGAGGGAGCCTACAATGAGCAGTTCTTC. It codes for CASSGPTEGAYNEQFF.

The V call is TRBV27, the J call TRBJ1-6, with D hard to call. Between the trimmed V and J ends, which lost 7 bases and 10 bases, there was a span of 14 bases. The CDR3 loop spans 13 amino acids. CDR1 and CDR2 (germline): MNHEY, SMNVEV (reference sequence). In nucleotides, the CDR3 is TGTGCCAGCACCCATCGGGGAGAATCACCCCTCCACTTT. This encodes CASTHRGESPLHF.

A few counts support this clonotype. The chain is built from TRBV29-1 and TRBJ1-6; D remains ambiguous. Germline CDR1 SQVTM, CDR2 ANQGSEA. Trimming stripped 4 bases from V and 8 bases from J, with 15 bases between. The CDR3 loop spans 14 amino acids. This chain's CDR3 is CSVAVDRVDSPLHF. CDR3 nucleotides: TGCAGCGTTGCTGTGGACCGCGTCGATTCACCCCTCCACTTT.

This clonotype appeared a few times. The chain couples TRBV7-8 to TRBJ2-1; D possibly corresponds to TRBD1 (6 bases). V gave up 0 bases and J gave up 6 bases, with 21 bases separating them. Germline values: CDR1 SGHVS, CDR2 FQNEAQ. The CDR3 length is 18 residues. Here the CDR3 reads CASSLAYLGANRGNEQFF. Written as DNA, the CDR3 is TGTGCCAGCAGCTTAGCCTATTTGGGGGCCAACCGGGGCAATGAGCAGTTCTTC.

This clonotype has a count of ten or more. This rearrangement joins TRBV7-9 to TRBJ2-2, with 8 bases matching TRBD1. Trimming removed 6 bases from V and 6 bases from J; junction bases left unmatched: 6. In germline, CDR1 is SEHNR, CDR2 FQNEAQ (reference sequence). The CDR3 contains 14 residues. The DNA for the CDR3 is TGTGCCAGCAGTCGTCGACAGGGGCCCGGGGAGCTGTTTTTT. As protein: CASSRRQGPGELFF.

This clonotype was seen only a few times. V is TRBV12-3 or TRBV12-4 and J is TRBJ2-5, with 10 bases fitting TRBD2. The CDR3 is made up of 12 amino acids. The junction had 7 bases not matched to a gene; V was cut back by 7 bases and J by 11 bases. The CDR3 region has the DNA TGTGCCAGCACCAGCGGGGGGGCCCCGCAGTACTTC. Translated, it gives CASTSGGAPQYF.

This clonotype has more than one count but fewer than ten. This chain connects TRBV28 to TRBJ2-6, with D maybe TRBD1 (5 bases). This CDR3 comprises 16 residues. Germline V lookup: CDR1 MDHEN, CDR2 SYDVKM. The V end was cut by 2 bases, the J end by 2 bases, with 10 bases between. CDR3 bases: TGTGCCAGCAGTTTACCAGGGATAGCTGGGGCCAACGTCCTGACTTTC. It translates to CASSLPGIAGANVLTF.

This clonotype has more than one count but fewer than ten. The chain has TRBV6-5 and TRBJ1-2, with a possible D match to TRBD1 (6 bases). Germline CDR1 is MNHEY and CDR2 is SVGAGI. Deletions cut 5 bases from V and 9 bases from J, with 19 bases between. This CDR3 is built from 14 residues. CDR3 sequence: CASSPQGGSGRYTF. The CDR3, as DNA: TGTGCCAGCAGTCCACAGGGCGGCAGCGGTCGCTACACCTTC.

In this sample, this clonotype turned up a few times. This chain links TRBV7-2 with TRBJ2-1; TRBD2 matches 8 bases. The germline V gene has CDR1 SGHTA and CDR2 FQGNSA. CDR3 size: 15 residues. V shed 7 bases and J 6 bases; nucleotides not matched to a gene: 11. Here the CDR3 DNA reads TGTGCCAGCACCCAAAAAGGGACTAGAAGCAATGAGCAGTTCTTC. Amino acid sequence: CASTQKGTRSNEQFF.

J is TRBJ2-1 and V is TRBV11-2; 10 nucleotides line up with TRBD2. This CDR3 contains 17 residues. V was clipped by 0 bases and J by 3 bases; unmatched bases: 5. CDR1 and CDR2 from the germline V gene are SGHAT and FQNNGV. CDR3 loop: CASSLDRLAGVYNEQFF. The DNA for the CDR3 is TGTGCCAGCAGCTTAGATCGCCTAGCGGGGGTCTACAATGAGCAGTTCTTC.

Ten or more counts support this clonotype. The CDR3 DNA follows: TGCAGCGTTGAATGGCGGGAGGGCCCGGGTGGCACAGATACGCAGTATTTT. It codes for CSVEWREGPGGTDTQYF. V gene TRBV29-1 combines with J gene TRBJ2-3, with 9 bases matching TRBD2. With 2 bases clipped from V and 1 base from J, the junction kept 10 bases outside the gene matches. The CDR3 contains 17 residues. Germline lookup yields CDR1 SQVTM and CDR2 ANQGSEA.

This clonotype was recorded a few times. The rearrangement joins TRBV3-1 to TRBJ2-5; TRBD2 matches 14 bases. Germline V gene data show CDR1 as LGHDT and CDR2 as YNNKEL (reference sequence). This CDR3 is built from 16 residues. Trimming took 4 bases from V and 4 from J; bases not matched to a gene: 5. The CDR3 DNA reads TGTGCCAGCAGCCCCGGGACTAGCGGGGGCGCAGAGACCCAGTACTTC. It translates to CASSPGTSGGAETQYF.

The V gene is TRBV12-3 or TRBV12-4, the J gene TRBJ1-2, with a tentative D call TRBD1 (5 bases). The CDR3 is 17 residues long. With 8 bases removed from V and 4 bases from J, the gap between germline ends came to 26 bases. The CDR3 spells CASHRSEGLSISYGYTF. DNA for the CDR3: TGTGCCAGCCACCGATCAGAGGGGTTGTCTATATCCTATGGCTACACCTTC.

This rearrangement joins TRBV29-1 to TRBJ2-1, with a weak D call TRBD2 (5 bases). CDR1 SQVTM and CDR2 ANQGSEA come from the germline V gene. Trimming cost V 5 bases and J 10 bases, with 27 bases left between them. There are 16 residues in the CDR3. The CDR3 here is CSVQLAGGQVCAEQFF. DNA of the CDR3: TGCAGCGTTCAGCTAGCTGGCGGGCAAGTTTGTGCAGAGCAGTTCTTC.

This clonotype turned up a few times. The J gene is TRBJ2-3, the V gene TRBV18, with TRBD1 identical over 7 bases. The germline V gene has CDR1 KGHSH and CDR2 LQKENI. J lost 0 bases, V lost 5 bases, and 8 bases had no gene match. The CDR3 is 16 residues long. Written as DNA, the CDR3 is TGTGCCAGCTCAACCCGGGACAGTACTAGCACAGATACGCAGTATTTT. As protein: CASSTRDSTSTDTQYF. The full variable domain, completed using reference TRBV18 and TRBJ2-3, is NAGVMQNPRHLVRRRGQEARLRCSPMKGHSHVYWYRQLPEEGLKFMVYLQKENIIDESGMPKERFSAEFPKEGPSILRIQQVVRGDSAAYFCASSTRDSTSTDTQYFGPGTRLTVL.

The chain links TRBV7-9 to TRBJ1-1, with a tentative D call TRBD1 (5 bases). Germline V gene sequence: CDR1 SEHNR, CDR2 FQNEAQ (reference sequence). The V and J ends lost 6 bases and 3 bases respectively, with 14 bases between them. The CDR3 runs 14 residues. CDR3 residues: CASSNSRGDTEAFF. In DNA, the CDR3 is TGTGCCAGCAGTAACAGCCGGGGGGACACTGAAGCTTTCTTT.

The chain combines TRBV10-3 with TRBJ2-3, with D possibly TRBD2 on 6 matching bases. V was pared by 10 bases and J by 4 bases, with 18 bases between. CDR1 ENHRY and CDR2 SYGVKD come from the germline V gene. The CDR3 has 14 amino acids. The CDR3 region has the DNA TGTGCCACGTCTCGGGCTAGCGAGGCAGATACGCAGTATTTT. Amino acids: CATSRASEADTQYF.

The rearrangement uses TRBV30 and TRBJ1-3; D is unresolved. The germline V gene encodes CDR1 GTSNPN and CDR2 SVGIG (reference sequence). This CDR3 has 13 residues. Trimming stripped 2 bases from V and 4 bases from J, with 9 bases between. CDR3 sequence reads: CAWSREFGNTIYF. In DNA, the CDR3 is TGTGCCTGGAGTCGGGAATTCGGAAACACCATATATTTT.

The rearrangement links TRBV7-3 to TRBJ2-7, with 9 bases identical to TRBD2. This CDR3 comprises 15 residues. Unmatched junction bases numbered 4, after V lost 4 bases and J lost 0 bases. Germline V gene data show CDR1 as SGHTA and CDR2 as FQGTGA. CDR3 protein: CASSSAGGPSYEQYF. Written as DNA, the CDR3 is TGTGCCAGCAGCTCAGCGGGGGGCCCCTCCTACGAGCAGTACTTC.

This clonotype was counted a few times. The V call is TRBV3-1, the J call TRBJ2-7, with D possibly matching TRBD2 (6 bases). Trimming left V 3 bases short and J 6 bases short, with 15 bases between. The CDR3 extends over 14 amino acids. Germline V lookup: CDR1 LGHDT, CDR2 YNNKEL (reference sequence). DNA for the CDR3: TGTGCCAGCAGCCAGGGGGGAGAAGTCGTCGAGCAGTACTTC. This gives the protein CASSQGGEVVEQYF.

This clonotype was recorded once. One end of the junction varies from germline; a read error may be responsible. V and J are TRBV25-1 and TRBJ2-1; either TRBD1 or TRBD2 may fit D (5 bases each). CDR1 is MGHDK, CDR2 SYGVNS, per germline. The CDR3 is made up of 14 amino acids. The CDR3 protein is CASRVGVGDNERFF. The CDR3 nucleotides are TGTGCCAGCAGGGTGGGGGTCGGCGACAATGAGCGGTTCTTC. The whole variable domain, remainder taken from reference TRBV25-1 and TRBJ2-1, is EADIYQTPRYLVIGTGKKITLECSQTMGHDKMYWYQQDPGMELHLIHYSYGVNSTEKGDLSSESTVSRIRTEHFPLTLESARPSHTSQYLCASRVGVGDNERFFGPGTRLTVL.